Shown below are 9 T cell receptor beta chains from a single sample sequenced in a study of shared clonotypes between healthy human individuals. Generated by immunoSEQ multiplex PCR, the TCRdb table keeps only in-frame clones and is missing some. Altogether about a million clones are present, approximately 80% being singletons, with the ten largest covering about 1.5%. Sequencing was carried out using memory CD4+ T cells sorted from blood. Subset here: CD45RA-negative fraction. These receptors all stem from a man aged 18 to 29 in good health.

The rearrangement links TRBV5-1 to TRBJ2-3; D is possibly TRBD1 (5 bases). Trimming took off 4 bases at V and 0 bases at J, with 12 bases between the two ends. Germline lookup yields CDR1 SGHRS and CDR2 YFSETQ. This CDR3 contains 15 residues. The CDR3 sequence is CASSEDSGSTDTQYF. CDR3 nucleotides: TGCGCCAGCAGCGAAGACAGTGGAAGCACAGATACGCAGTATTTT.

This chain connects TRBV30 to TRBJ1-6, with D tentatively TRBD1 (5 bases). The ends were cut back, 8 bases at V and 0 bases at J, with 14 bases in the middle. Germline loops: CDR1 GTSNPN, CDR2 SVGIG (reference sequence). This CDR3 has 15 amino acids. This CDR3 is CAATGGDSYNSPLHF. CDR3 sequence (DNA): TGTGCCGCAACGGGGGGTGACTCCTATAATTCACCCCTCCACTTT.

V gene TRBV16 combines with J gene TRBJ1-1; unclear D gene. Germline CDR1 reads KGHSY; CDR2 reads FQNENV. V shed 7 bases and J shed 6 bases, with 15 bases lying between them. This CDR3 comprises 13 residues. CDR3 amino acids: CASTPPVRSEAFF. CDR3 sequence (DNA): TGTGCCAGCACTCCACCCGTACGTTCTGAAGCTTTCTTT.

This chain uses TRBV5-1 with TRBJ2-5, with a weak D call TRBD1 (5 bases). Between the trimmed V and J ends, which lost 0 bases and 5 bases, there was a span of 11 bases. The CDR3 consists of 14 residues. The germline gives CDR1 SGHRS, CDR2 YFSETQ. The CDR3 reads CASSLGTSGETQYF. The CDR3 coding sequence is TGCGCCAGCAGCTTGGGGACATCAGGGGAGACCCAGTACTTC.

V usage is TRBV29-1 and J usage is TRBJ2-1; perhaps TRBD2 as D (6 bases). The germline V gene has CDR1 SQVTM and CDR2 ANQGSEA. The CDR3 contains 15 residues. Trimming cost V 0 bases and J 6 bases, with 15 bases left between them. The CDR3 nucleotides are TGCAGCGTTGAAGATTGGCTTGTGGGGGGCAATGAGCAGTTCTTC. This sequence encodes CSVEDWLVGGNEQFF.

The V call is TRBV2, the J call TRBJ2-2; D is unclear. The CDR3 has 14 residues. Germline CDR1 is SNHLY and CDR2 is FYNNEI. V lost 3 bases and J lost 4, with 9 bases in between. The chain's CDR3 is CASSDISSTGELFF. CDR3 coding DNA: TGTGCCAGCAGTGATATCAGTTCCACCGGGGAGCTGTTTTTT.

The rearrangement uses TRBV5-5 and TRBJ1-5; TRBD1 agrees at 7 bases. The CDR3 totals 15 residues. J lost 4 bases, V lost 4 bases, and 8 bases had no gene match. The germline V gene encodes CDR1 SGHKS and CDR2 YYEKEE (reference sequence). The CDR3 sequence: CASSPPGTDNQPQHF. The CDR3 nucleotides are TGTGCCAGCAGCCCGCCCGGGACAGATAATCAGCCCCAGCATTTT.

This clone has a single count. This rearrangement joins TRBV7-2 to TRBJ2-1; D is possibly TRBD2 (6 bases). The V end lost 1 base, the J end lost 11 bases, and 24 bases lay between the germline ends. The CDR3 covers 17 residues. Germline assignment: CDR1 SGHTA and CDR2 FQGNSA. The CDR3 coding sequence is TGTGCCAGCAGCTTAGTCGGGGACGTCTCAAGGAGGGGAAAGCAGTTCTTC. It translates to CASSLVGDVSRRGKQFF.

V gene TRBV28 combines with J gene TRBJ2-7, with 10 bases that match TRBD2. Germline assignment: CDR1 MDHEN and CDR2 SYDVKM. The CDR3 length is 15 residues. After removal of 11 bases from V and 7 bases from J, the junction contained 17 bases not matched to a gene. The CDR3 nucleotides read TGTGCCGTAGGGCTAGCGGGGGCCAACCGGAGGGAGCAGTACTTC. Encoded protein: CAVGLAGANRREQYF.